This record looks at one T cell receptor beta chain sequence and its context. The CDR3 sequence is 17 residues long. V dropped 4 bases and J dropped 8; count of bases not matched to a gene: 10. Germline V CDR1 and CDR2: SNHLY, FYNNEI. The sample originates from a study of blood T cell repertoires in COVID-19. Across the study: T cells, B-cell-depleted T cells, or PBMCs supplied cDNA or gDNA.

This table comes from immunoSEQ multiplex PCR, and its TCRdb copy is limited to in-frame clones, with some not included. The profile shows 350,000 or so clones, around 86% of them singletons. The receptor was derived from a middle-aged woman with acute COVID-19. The rearrangement uses TRBV2 and TRBJ2-3; TRBD2 matches at 15 bases. Material for sequencing was PBMCs or T cells enriched from blood (not recorded which). The CDR3 region has the DNA TGTGCCAGCAGTGGACCGGGACTAGCGGGGGGAGGTGGTACGCAGTATTTT. Translated, it gives CASSGPGLAGGGGTQYF.